Here is one T cell receptor beta chain with its context. At one of its ends the junction is not consistent with the germline gene, which may arise from a read error. The germline gives CDR1 SGDLS, CDR2 YYNGEE. This CDR3 spans 14 amino acids. This sample is part of a study of molecular identifiers for immune sequencing clone quantification. Each CDR3 protein gets one entry after TCRdb re-called the PCR reads with MiXCR. The sample records more than 300,000 distinct CDR3 sequences, about a fifth being singletons. What was sequenced was naive CD8+ T cells from blood, with Jurkat cell RNA spiked in. Stated subset: FACS-sorted CD8+CD4-CCR7+CD45RA+ naive T cells. This receptor was taken from a human donor in good health. Some libraries in this study had Jurkat cell RNA spiked in. The V and J genes are TRBV9 and TRBJ1-1; 10 bases are shared with TRBD1. The CDR3 sequence is CASSEGTGVGGPSF. CDR3 nucleotide sequence: TGTGCCAGCAGCGAGGGGACAGGGGTAGGAGGACCTTCTTTT.